The present entry profiles one T cell receptor (beta chain) with its context. Methods used by the authors: Scientists estimated how many nucleated cells there were by amplifying reference gene primers. Sequencing used immunoSEQ multiplex PCR; TCRdb keeps in-frame clones, though not all of them. V and J calls and clone size follow that table, whereas D and trimming were derived from the DNA. The data hold roughly 23,000 clones, with 94% observed a single time. This sample stems from a study of blood T cell repertoires in COVID-19. Study context: COVID-19 samples collected from the United States, Italy and Spain covered acute and convalescent phases. The analysed material was cDNA or gDNA that came from T cells, B-cell-depleted T cells, or PBMCs.

The V and J ends lost 7 bases and 2 bases respectively, with 14 bases between them. Germline V gives CDR1 LNHDA, CDR2 SQIVND (reference sequence). CDR3 size: 14 residues. The chain uses TRBV19 and TRBJ1-2, with a tentative D call TRBD1 (5 bases). The TCR originated in a woman aged 45-65 years with active COVID-19. Specimen: peripheral blood. The CDR3 sequence is CASTKEGANYGYTF. In nucleotides, the CDR3 is TGTGCCAGTACCAAAGAAGGGGCGAACTATGGCTACACCTTC.